The 32 T cell receptor beta chains below come from one sample, sequenced in a study of blood T cell repertoires in COVID-19. Measured with immunoSEQ multiplex PCR; TCRdb has only the in-frame clones, and not every one. The table records some 200,000 clones, about 87% of them present only once. The sequencing sample was made of peripheral blood. These TCRs come from a woman between 65 and 79 years old with COVID-19, enrolled during active disease.

The J gene is TRBJ2-5, the V gene TRBV6-5, with D possibly matching TRBD2 (6 bases). Trimming shortened V by 2 bases and J by 6 bases, and 10 bases separated the two germline ends. Germline V gives CDR1 MNHEY, CDR2 SVGAGI. This CDR3 has 13 amino acids. The CDR3 here is CASSYGGVKTQYF. The CDR3 DNA follows: TGTGCCAGCAGTTACGGCGGGGTAAAGACCCAGTACTTC.

The chain joins TRBV7-9 to TRBJ1-1, with 8 bases matching TRBD1. Germline-derived CDR1 and CDR2 are SEHNR and FQNEAQ (reference sequence). The CDR3 has 15 residues. The ends lost 5 bases at V and 1 base at J; junction bases unmatched: 6. As DNA, the CDR3 is TGTGCCAGCAGCGACCGCGACAGGGGGAACACTGAAGCTTTCTTT. This codes for CASSDRDRGNTEAFF.

The chain couples TRBV10-3 to TRBJ2-7, with a weak D call TRBD1 (7 bases). Germline assignment: CDR1 ENHRY and CDR2 SYGVKD. The V and J ends lost 11 bases and 0 bases respectively, with 11 bases between them. The CDR3 extends over 12 amino acids. CDR3 sequence reads: CAAGQYSYEQYF. The CDR3 DNA sequence: TGTGCCGCGGGACAGTACTCCTACGAGCAGTACTTC.

The chain carries TRBV19 and TRBJ1-1; the D gene is possibly TRBD1 (5 bases). Trimming removed 5 bases from V and 4 bases from J, with 17 bases in between. The germline gives CDR1 LNHDA, CDR2 SQIVND (reference sequence). This CDR3 is 15 amino acids long. CDR3 DNA: TGTGCCAGTAGTCTACATCAGGGATTCGGCACTGAAGCTTTCTTT. It is translated as CASSLHQGFGTEAFF.

The chain links TRBV19 to TRBJ1-2, with D unclear. V was pared by 7 bases and J by 5 bases, with 8 bases between. The CDR3 sequence is 11 residues long. Germline assignment: CDR1 LNHDA and CDR2 SQIVND (reference sequence). Written as DNA, the CDR3 is TGTGCCAGTAAGGAGAGATATGGCTACACCTTC. Translation: CASKERYGYTF. Drawing the rest from reference TRBV19 and TRBJ1-2, the complete variable domain is DGGITQSPKYLFRKEGQNVTLSCEQNLNHDAMYWYRQDPGQGLRLIYYSQIVNDFQKGDIAEGYSVSREKKESFPLTVTSAQKNPTAFYLCASKERYGYTFGSGTRLTVV.

For this clone: The sample has other DNA sequences that encode this CDR3 too. The chain uses TRBV20-1 and TRBJ2-7, with D possibly matching TRBD1 (5 bases). Between the trimmed V and J ends, which lost 3 bases and 3 bases, there was a span of 6 bases. This CDR3 is 11 amino acids long. From germline, CDR1 is DFQATT and CDR2 SNEGSKA (reference sequence). The CDR3, as DNA: TGCAGTGCTAGTGACAGCTACGAGCAGTACTTC. Translated, it gives CSASDSYEQYF.

V and J are TRBV29-1 and TRBJ1-2; maybe TRBD1 (5 bases). This CDR3 comprises 14 residues. Per the germline V gene, CDR1 is SQVTM and CDR2 is ANQGSEA. V lost 4 bases to trimming and J lost 4 bases, with 16 bases between them. The CDR3 sequence: CSVVTRSRAYGYTF. DNA of the CDR3: TGCAGCGTTGTTACTCGAAGCAGGGCCTATGGCTACACCTTC. Full variable domain (remainder filled in from reference TRBV29-1 and TRBJ1-2): SAVISQKPSRDICQRGTSLTIQCQVDSQVTMMFWYRQQPGQSLTLIATANQGSEATYESGFVIDKFPISRPNLTFSTLTVSNMSPEDSSIYLCSVVTRSRAYGYTFGSGTRLTVV.

This chain links TRBV28 with TRBJ1-1; 9 bases are a match to TRBD1. Looked up from germline, CDR1 is MDHEN and CDR2 is SYDVKM. V lost 5 bases, J lost 0 bases, and 4 bases stayed unmatched. The CDR3 totals 15 residues. The CDR3 DNA reads as TGTGCCAGCAGTCAGACAGGGGGTTTGAACACTGAAGCTTTCTTT. This translates into CASSQTGGLNTEAFF.

This clone was seen just once. The J gene is TRBJ2-3, the V gene TRBV9; perhaps TRBD2 as D (6 bases). Germline CDR1 reads SGDLS; CDR2 reads YYNGEE. The germline V and J ends were trimmed by 2 bases and 4 bases, with 17 bases remaining between them. The CDR3 spans 16 residues. The CDR3 bases are TGTGCCAGCAGCGTTAGAGGTCGCGGGACCGCAGATACGCAGTATTTT. Its translation is CASSVRGRGTADTQYF.

The CDR3 is CAWRLRSGQYGYTF. CDR3 sequence (DNA): TGTGCCTGGAGACTCAGGAGCGGGCAATATGGCTACACCTTC. The J gene is TRBJ1-2, the V gene TRBV30; the D is unclear. This CDR3 is built from 14 residues. Trimming shortened V by 3 bases and J by 5 bases, and 16 bases separated the two germline ends. In germline, CDR1 is GTSNPN, CDR2 SVGIG (reference sequence). The whole variable domain, remainder taken from reference TRBV30 and TRBJ1-2, is SQTIHQWPATLVQPVGSPLSLECTVEGTSNPNLYWYRQAAGRGLQLLFYSVGIGQISSEVPQNLSASRPQDRQFILSSKKLLLSDSGFYLCAWRLRSGQYGYTFGSGTRLTVV.

The V gene is TRBV6-5, the J gene TRBJ1-3, with D maybe TRBD1 (5 bases). Germline values: CDR1 MNHEY, CDR2 SVGAGI. V lost 8 bases, J lost 3 bases, and 14 bases lay in between. The CDR3 has 14 amino acids. The CDR3 coding sequence is TGTGCCAGCCGCAGGGAAATGGATGGAAACACCATATATTTT. Encoded protein: CASRREMDGNTIYF.

The rearrangement joins TRBV15 to TRBJ1-5; the D gene is possibly TRBD1 (6 bases). Trimming pared 5 bases from V and 0 bases from J, leaving 11 bases between. Germline-derived CDR1 and CDR2 are LNHNV and YYDKDF (reference sequence). CDR3 length equals 15 residues. The CDR3 loop is CATSLQGYSNQPQHF. Written as DNA, the CDR3 is TGTGCCACCAGCTTACAGGGTTATAGCAATCAGCCCCAGCATTTT.

This chain uses TRBV11-3 with TRBJ1-2; D gene ambiguous. V lost 0 bases, J lost 8 bases, and 16 bases lay in between. The germline CDR1 and CDR2 sequences are SGHNT and YENEEA. This CDR3 comprises 15 residues. The CDR3 loop reads CASSLDYERAGGYTF. CDR3 nucleotides: TGTGCCAGCAGCTTAGATTATGAACGCGCAGGCGGCTACACCTTC.

The chain is built from TRBV7-2 and TRBJ2-1, with 9 bases that match TRBD2. V shed 4 bases and J 3 bases; nucleotides not matched to a gene: 7. Germline V CDR1 and CDR2: SGHTA, FQGNSA. This CDR3 contains 16 residues. DNA for the CDR3: TGTGCCAGCAGCTCCAGACTAGCGGAACACTACAATGAGCAGTTCTTC. It is translated as CASSSRLAEHYNEQFF.

The J gene is TRBJ2-2, the V gene TRBV4-2, with 10 bases fitting TRBD2. In germline, CDR1 is LGHNA, CDR2 YNFKEQ. The CDR3 is 22 residues long. Trimming cost V 3 bases and J 1 base; bases outside gene matches: 20. DNA for the CDR3: TGTGCCAGCAGCCACACTAGGGTTACAGGACTAGCGGCGACCCTGAACACCGGGGAGCTGTTTTTT. Translation gives CASSHTRVTGLAATLNTGELFF.

This clone has a single count. The chain links TRBV7-9 to TRBJ2-7; D uncertain. Trimming stripped 4 bases from V and 6 bases from J, with 19 bases between. Germline values: CDR1 SEHNR, CDR2 FQNEAQ (reference sequence). The CDR3 has 15 amino acids. CDR3 bases: TGTGCCAGCAGCTCCCGGCTTGGCACAGTAATCGAGCAGTACTTC. Its protein product is CASSSRLGTVIEQYF.

This chain joins TRBV20-1 and TRBJ2-2, with D perhaps TRBD2 (5 bases). Germline V gives CDR1 DFQATT, CDR2 SNEGSKA (reference sequence). The V gene lost 3 bases and the J gene lost 6 bases, with 17 bases spanning the gap. This CDR3 has 15 amino acids. The CDR3 DNA sequence: TGCAGTGCTAGTGAACCCAGTCACGGGGCCGGGGAGCTGTTTTTT. It translates to CSASEPSHGAGELFF.

The V gene is TRBV29-1, the J gene TRBJ1-3; 11 positions agree with TRBD1. V was clipped by 0 bases and J by 0 bases; unmatched bases: 4. Germline assignment: CDR1 SQVTM and CDR2 ANQGSEA. This CDR3 contains 17 residues. CDR3 DNA sequence: TGCAGCGTTGAAGATGGGACAGGGGGTTTCTCTGGAAACACCATATATTTT. As protein: CSVEDGTGGFSGNTIYF.

This chain uses TRBV28 with TRBJ1-2; tentatively, D is TRBD1 (5 bases). Trimming stripped 5 bases from V and 4 bases from J, with 11 bases between. The CDR3 runs 13 residues. CDR1 is MDHEN, CDR2 SYDVKM, per germline. The CDR3 is CASSKGHIYGYTF. CDR3 nucleotides: TGTGCCAGCAGTAAAGGACACATCTATGGCTACACCTTC.

The V gene is TRBV11-2, the J gene TRBJ1-2; D unresolved. The CDR3 has 12 amino acids. CDR1 and CDR2 (germline): SGHAT, FQNNGV. Trimming left V 6 bases short and J 0 bases short, with 5 bases between. The CDR3 bases are TGTGCCAGCAGTATTACTAACTATGGCTACACCTTC. It is translated as CASSITNYGYTF.

This chain uses TRBV11-1 with TRBJ2-7; 7 bases are a match to TRBD1. In germline, CDR1 is SGHAT, CDR2 FQDESV (reference sequence). The J segment lost 1 base and the V segment lost 5 bases, leaving 8 bases of the junction unmatched. The CDR3 sequence is 15 residues long. CDR3 loop: CASSSSGTVSYEQYF. In nucleotides, the CDR3 is TGTGCCAGCAGCAGCTCCGGGACAGTGTCCTACGAGCAGTACTTC.

This sequence joins TRBV30 and TRBJ2-3; 10 nucleotides match TRBD2. The CDR3 totals 15 residues. In germline, CDR1 is GTSNPN, CDR2 SVGIG (reference sequence). Trimming cost V 0 bases and J 3 bases; bases outside gene matches: 3. For the CDR3, the DNA is TGTGCCTGGAGTGTAGGTAGCGGGGGGACAGATACGCAGTATTTT. Protein product: CAWSVGSGGTDTQYF.

CDR3 sequence reads: CASKSLGRQGRAEQYF. CDR3 sequence (DNA): TGTGCCAGCAAGAGTTTGGGGAGGCAGGGCAGAGCCGAGCAGTACTTC. The gene calls are TRBV28 and TRBJ2-7; D possibly corresponds to TRBD2 (6 bases). CDR1 MDHEN and CDR2 SYDVKM come from the germline V gene. The CDR3 contains 16 residues. V dropped 7 bases and J dropped 6 bases, with 25 bases sitting between them.

V is TRBV6-6 and J is TRBJ2-3; the match to TRBD2 covers 8 bases. This CDR3 has 12 residues. With 8 bases clipped from V and 4 bases from J, the junction kept 2 bases outside the gene matches. Germline CDR1 reads MNHNY; CDR2 reads SVGAGI (reference sequence). As DNA, the CDR3 is TGTGCCAGCGGAGCGGGAGCAGATACGCAGTATTTT. Protein sequence: CASGAGADTQYF.

The chain employs TRBV5-1 and TRBJ2-3, with TRBD1 identical over 9 bases. J was trimmed by 3 bases and V by 2 bases; bases with no gene match: 7. Germline assignment: CDR1 SGHRS and CDR2 YFSETQ. CDR3 length equals 16 residues. CDR3 nucleotides: TGCGCCAGCAGCTTCCACAGGGGGCGTCGGACAGATACGCAGTATTTT. It codes for CASSFHRGRRTDTQYF. The whole variable domain, remainder taken from reference TRBV5-1 and TRBJ2-3, is KAGVTQTPRYLIKTRGQQVTLSCSPISGHRSVSWYQQTPGQGLQFLFEYFSETQRNKGNFPGRFSGRQFSNSRSEMNVSTLELGDSALYLCASSFHRGRRTDTQYFGPGTRLTVL.

This clone has more than one count but fewer than ten. The CDR3 region has the DNA TGTGCCAGCACTAGACTAGCGGGAGGATCCACCGGGGAGCTGTTTTTT. Its protein product is CASTRLAGGSTGELFF. The V gene is TRBV2, the J gene TRBJ2-2; 13 nucleotides agree with TRBD2. The junction had 6 bases not matched to a gene; V was cut back by 7 bases and J by 4 bases. This CDR3 is built from 16 residues. Germline CDR1 SNHLY, CDR2 FYNNEI. Variable domain in full (rest from reference TRBV2 and TRBJ2-2): EPEVTQTPSHQVTQMGQEVILRCVPISNHLYFYWYRQILGQKVEFLVSFYNNEISEKSEIFDDQFSVERPDGSNFTLKIRSTKLEDSAMYFCASTRLAGGSTGELFFGEGSRLTVL.

The V gene is TRBV4-2, the J gene TRBJ2-2, with 8 bases fitting TRBD2. The CDR3 has 16 amino acids. J was trimmed by 7 bases and V by 4 bases; bases with no gene match: 11. Germline CDR1 is LGHNA and CDR2 is YNFKEQ. DNA of the CDR3: TGTGCCAGCAGCCTACGCCGCACCGGGAGGGACGGGGAGCTGTTTTTT. It encodes CASSLRRTGRDGELFF.

The rearrangement uses TRBV6-5 and TRBJ2-3, with a possible D match to TRBD2 (6 bases). Trimming left V 2 bases short and J 6 bases short, with 12 bases between. The V gene's germline CDR1 is MNHEY and CDR2 SVGAGI. This CDR3 has 14 residues. The CDR3 here is CASSYRGRGDTQYF. The CDR3 DNA reads as TGTGCCAGCAGTTACAGGGGCCGGGGGGATACGCAGTATTTT.

This clone was found once. The V and J genes are TRBV3-1 (or the pseudogene TRBV3-2) and TRBJ1-1, with D tentatively TRBD1 (5 bases). From germline, CDR1 is LGHDT and CDR2 YNNKEL (reference sequence). The CDR3 has 18 amino acids. Trimming removed 0 bases from V and 2 bases from J, with 19 bases in between. The DNA of the CDR3 is TGTGCCAGCAGCCAAGATAGGGGCAGCCCAATCCCTAACACTGAAGCTTTCTTT. Protein: CASSQDRGSPIPNTEAFF.

The chain couples TRBV21-1 to TRBJ2-7; the DNA was not compared with TRBD1, the D call given in the table. TRBV21-1 has pseudogene status. The CDR3 has 16 residues. For the CDR3, the DNA is TGTGCCAGCAGCAAAGAGTGGACAGGGAGCTCCTACGAGCAGTACTTC. It translates to CASSKEWTGSSYEQYF.

This clone was detected only a few times. This sequence joins TRBV29-1 and TRBJ2-7; 8 positions agree with TRBD1. CDR1 is SQVTM and CDR2 is ANQGSEA in the germline V gene. The CDR3 sequence is 15 residues long. The trim removed 7 bases at V and 2 bases at J, leaving 13 bases unmatched. CDR3 in DNA: TGCAGCGCCCGACTCGGCGGACAGGGCACCTACGAGCAGTACTTC. It yields the protein CSARLGGQGTYEQYF.

The chain is built from TRBV7-6 and TRBJ2-1; TRBD1 is a possible D gene (5 bases). The ends were cut back, 7 bases at V and 4 bases at J, with 5 bases in the middle. The CDR3 has 11 amino acids. Germline V gene sequence: CDR1 SGHVS, CDR2 FNYEAQ. CDR3 in amino acids: CASKGYNEQFF. The CDR3 region has the DNA TGTGCCAGCAAGGGGTACAATGAGCAGTTCTTC.